This TCR beta chain is from a study of blood T cells in healthy people across ages. The length of the CDR3 is 16 residues. The germline CDR1 and CDR2 sequences are DFQATT and SNEGSKA (reference sequence). The authors ran a second PCR of about 6 to 11 cycles using a sample-barcoded 5' primer and a J-beta primer mix. TCRdb used MiXCR to reprocess the 5' RACE reads, holding one entry per CDR3 protein. This table holds fewer than 2 million distinct CDR3 sequences, 35% to 50% found once. The source is a human donor in good health. This chain links TRBV20-1 with TRBJ2-1; 8 bases agree with TRBD2. The J call is doubtful: the DNA matches TRBJ2-7 better. Sequencing used blood. The chain's CDR3 is CSARDLSGGNYNEQYF. The DNA of the CDR3 is TGCAGTGCTAGAGATCTAAGCGGGGGTAACTACAATGAGCAGTACTTC.